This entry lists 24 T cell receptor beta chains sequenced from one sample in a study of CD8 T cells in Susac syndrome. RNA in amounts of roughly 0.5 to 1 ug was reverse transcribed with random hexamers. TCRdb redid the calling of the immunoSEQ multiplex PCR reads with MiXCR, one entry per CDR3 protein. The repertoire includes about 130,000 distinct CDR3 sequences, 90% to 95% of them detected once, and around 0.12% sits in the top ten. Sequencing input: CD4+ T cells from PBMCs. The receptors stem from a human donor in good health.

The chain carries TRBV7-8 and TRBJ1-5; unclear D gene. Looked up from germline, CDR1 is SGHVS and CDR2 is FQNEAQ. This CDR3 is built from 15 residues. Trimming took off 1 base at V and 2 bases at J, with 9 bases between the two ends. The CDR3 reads CASSLVRGGNQPQHF. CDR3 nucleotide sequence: TGTGCCAGCAGCTTAGTACGGGGTGGCAATCAGCCCCAGCATTTT.

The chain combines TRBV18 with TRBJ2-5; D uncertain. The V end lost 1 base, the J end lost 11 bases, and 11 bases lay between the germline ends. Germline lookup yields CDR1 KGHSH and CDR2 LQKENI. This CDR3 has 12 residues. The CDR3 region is CASSPRTDVQYF. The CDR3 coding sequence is TGTGCCAGCTCACCACGGACCGACGTGCAGTACTTC.

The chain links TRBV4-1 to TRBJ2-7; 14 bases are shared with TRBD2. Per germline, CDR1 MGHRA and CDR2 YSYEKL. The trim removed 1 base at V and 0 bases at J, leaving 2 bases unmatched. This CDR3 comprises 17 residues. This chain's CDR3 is CASSQGGTSGSSYEQYF. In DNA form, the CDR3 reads TGCGCCAGCAGCCAAGGCGGGACTAGCGGGAGCTCCTACGAGCAGTACTTC.

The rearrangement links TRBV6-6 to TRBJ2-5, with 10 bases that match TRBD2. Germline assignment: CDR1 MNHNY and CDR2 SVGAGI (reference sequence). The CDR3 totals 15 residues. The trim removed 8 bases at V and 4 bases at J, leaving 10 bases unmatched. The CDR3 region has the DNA TGTGCCAGCGGGGGCTCTAGCGGGAGTAGAGAGACCCAGTACTTC. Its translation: CASGGSSGSRETQYF.

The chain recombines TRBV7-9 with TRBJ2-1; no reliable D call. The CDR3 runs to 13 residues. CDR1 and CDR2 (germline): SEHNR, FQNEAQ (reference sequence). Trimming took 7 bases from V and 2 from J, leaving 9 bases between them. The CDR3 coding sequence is TGTGCCAGCATTGAAGGCACCTACAATGAGCAGTTCTTC. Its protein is CASIEGTYNEQFF.

CDR3 DNA: TGTGCCAGCAGCCATGGGGCAGGCTTCTCTGGGGCCAACGTCCTGACTTTC. This codes for CASSHGAGFSGANVLTF. The gene calls are TRBV3-1 and TRBJ2-6; weak D call: TRBD1 (5 bases). Per germline, CDR1 LGHDT and CDR2 YNNKEL (reference sequence). This CDR3 has 17 amino acids. V gave up 3 bases and J gave up 0 bases, with 12 bases separating them.

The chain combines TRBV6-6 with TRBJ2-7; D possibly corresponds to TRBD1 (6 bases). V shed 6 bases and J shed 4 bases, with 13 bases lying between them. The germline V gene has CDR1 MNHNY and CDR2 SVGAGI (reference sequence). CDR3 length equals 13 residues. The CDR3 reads CASRRDILYEQYF. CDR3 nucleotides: TGTGCCAGCAGGAGGGACATCTTGTACGAGCAGTACTTC.

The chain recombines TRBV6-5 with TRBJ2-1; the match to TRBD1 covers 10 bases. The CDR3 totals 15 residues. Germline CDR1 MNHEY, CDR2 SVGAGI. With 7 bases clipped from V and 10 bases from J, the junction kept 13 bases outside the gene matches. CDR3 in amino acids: CASIPRGQGLGEQFF. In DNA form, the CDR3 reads TGTGCCAGCATCCCTCGGGGACAGGGGCTTGGGGAGCAGTTCTTC.

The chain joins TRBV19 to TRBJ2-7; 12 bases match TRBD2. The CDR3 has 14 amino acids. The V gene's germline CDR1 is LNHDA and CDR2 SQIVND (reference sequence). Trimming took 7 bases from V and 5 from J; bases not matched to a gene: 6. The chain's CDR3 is CASTSGRASDEQYF. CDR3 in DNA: TGTGCCAGTACTAGCGGGAGGGCCTCGGACGAGCAGTACTTC.

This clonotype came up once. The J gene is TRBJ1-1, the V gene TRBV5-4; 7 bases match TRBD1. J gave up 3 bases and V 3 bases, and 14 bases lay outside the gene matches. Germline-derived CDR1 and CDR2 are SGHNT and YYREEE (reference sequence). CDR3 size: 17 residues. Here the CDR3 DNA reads TGTGCCAGCAGCTCCCGGTCGGGCAGGGGGATGTACACTGAAGCTTTCTTT. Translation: CASSSRSGRGMYTEAFF.

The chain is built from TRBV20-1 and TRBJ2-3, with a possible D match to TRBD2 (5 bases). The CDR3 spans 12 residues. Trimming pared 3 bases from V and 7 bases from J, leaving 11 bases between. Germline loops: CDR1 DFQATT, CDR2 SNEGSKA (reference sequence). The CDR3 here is CSASPSSYTQYF. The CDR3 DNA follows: TGCAGTGCTAGTCCTAGCAGTTATACGCAGTATTTT.

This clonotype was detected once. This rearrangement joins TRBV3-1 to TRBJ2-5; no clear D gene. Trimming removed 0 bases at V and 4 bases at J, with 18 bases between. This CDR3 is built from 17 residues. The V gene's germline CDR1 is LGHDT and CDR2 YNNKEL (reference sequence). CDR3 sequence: CASSQDLTPATRETQYF. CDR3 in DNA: TGTGCCAGCAGCCAAGACCTCACGCCAGCTACCCGAGAGACCCAGTACTTC.

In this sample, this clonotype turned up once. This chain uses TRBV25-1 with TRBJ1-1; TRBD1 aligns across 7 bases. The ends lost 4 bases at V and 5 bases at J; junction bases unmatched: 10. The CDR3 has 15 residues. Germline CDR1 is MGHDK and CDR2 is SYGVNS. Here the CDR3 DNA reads TGTGCCAGCAGTGTCCAACAGGGGCGAGGGACTGAAGCTTTCTTT. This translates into CASSVQQGRGTEAFF.

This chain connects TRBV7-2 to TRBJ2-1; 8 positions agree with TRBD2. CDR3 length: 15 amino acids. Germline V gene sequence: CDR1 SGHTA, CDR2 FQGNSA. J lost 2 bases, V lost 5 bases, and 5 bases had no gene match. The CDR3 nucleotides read TGTGCCAGCAGCCCGGGCGGGAGGACCTACAATGAGCAGTTCTTC. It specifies CASSPGGRTYNEQFF.

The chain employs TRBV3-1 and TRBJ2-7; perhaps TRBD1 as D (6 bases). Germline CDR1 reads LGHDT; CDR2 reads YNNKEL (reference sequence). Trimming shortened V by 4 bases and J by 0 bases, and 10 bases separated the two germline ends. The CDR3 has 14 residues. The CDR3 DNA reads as TGTGCCAGCAGCCTGGACAGTTACTCCTACGAGCAGTACTTC. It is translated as CASSLDSYSYEQYF.

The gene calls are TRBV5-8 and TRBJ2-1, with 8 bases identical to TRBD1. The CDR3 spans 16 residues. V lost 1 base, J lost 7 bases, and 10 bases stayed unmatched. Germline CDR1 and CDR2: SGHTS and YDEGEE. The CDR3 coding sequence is TGTGCCAGCAGCTTGAGTCGACAGGGGTATCGTAATGAGCAGTTCTTC. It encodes CASSLSRQGYRNEQFF.

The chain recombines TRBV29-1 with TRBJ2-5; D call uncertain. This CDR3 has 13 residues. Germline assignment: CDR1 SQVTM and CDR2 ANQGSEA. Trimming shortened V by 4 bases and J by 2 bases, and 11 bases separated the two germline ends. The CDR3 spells CSVVPGLQETQYF. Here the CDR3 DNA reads TGCAGCGTTGTCCCCGGCCTTCAAGAGACCCAGTACTTC.

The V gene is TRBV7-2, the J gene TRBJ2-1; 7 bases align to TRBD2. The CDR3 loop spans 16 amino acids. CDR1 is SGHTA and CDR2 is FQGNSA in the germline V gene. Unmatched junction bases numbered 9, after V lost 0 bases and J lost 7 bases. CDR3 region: CASSLALAGEGNEQFF. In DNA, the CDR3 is TGTGCCAGCAGCTTAGCGCTCGCGGGAGAGGGAAATGAGCAGTTCTTC.

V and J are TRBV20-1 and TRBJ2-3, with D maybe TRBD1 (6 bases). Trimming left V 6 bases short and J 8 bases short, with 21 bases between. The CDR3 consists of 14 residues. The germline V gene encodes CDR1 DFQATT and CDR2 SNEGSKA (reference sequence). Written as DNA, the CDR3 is TGCAGTGCAACATGGACAGCCCGGAGTGGTACGCAGTATTTT. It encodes CSATWTARSGTQYF.

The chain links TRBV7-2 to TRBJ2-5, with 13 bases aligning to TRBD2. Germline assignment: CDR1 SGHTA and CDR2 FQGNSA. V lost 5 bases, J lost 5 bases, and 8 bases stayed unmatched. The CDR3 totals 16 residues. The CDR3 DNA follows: TGTGCCAGCAGCCCCCGGACTAGCGGGAGTAGGGAGACCCAGTACTTC. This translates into CASSPRTSGSRETQYF.

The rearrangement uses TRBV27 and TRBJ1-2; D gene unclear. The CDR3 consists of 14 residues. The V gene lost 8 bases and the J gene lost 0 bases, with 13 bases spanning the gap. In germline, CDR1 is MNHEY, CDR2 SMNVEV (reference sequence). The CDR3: CASATGSTNYGYTF. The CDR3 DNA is TGTGCCAGCGCCACCGGCAGTACTAACTATGGCTACACCTTC.

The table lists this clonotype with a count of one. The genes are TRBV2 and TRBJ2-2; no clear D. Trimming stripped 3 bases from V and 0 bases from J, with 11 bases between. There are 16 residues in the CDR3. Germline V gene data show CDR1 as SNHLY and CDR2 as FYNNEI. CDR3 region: CASSEYQSSNTGELFF. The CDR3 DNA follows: TGTGCCAGCAGTGAGTACCAGTCCTCGAACACCGGGGAGCTGTTTTTT.

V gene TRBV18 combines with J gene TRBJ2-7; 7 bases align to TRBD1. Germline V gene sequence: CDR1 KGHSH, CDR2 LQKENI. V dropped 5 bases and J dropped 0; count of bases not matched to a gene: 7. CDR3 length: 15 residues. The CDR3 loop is CASSGQDTLSYEQYF. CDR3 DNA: TGTGCCAGCTCAGGACAGGACACCCTCTCCTACGAGCAGTACTTC.

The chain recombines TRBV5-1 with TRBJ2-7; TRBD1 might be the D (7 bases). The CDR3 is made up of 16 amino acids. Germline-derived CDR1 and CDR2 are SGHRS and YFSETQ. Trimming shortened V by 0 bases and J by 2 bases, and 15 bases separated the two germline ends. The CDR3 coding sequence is TGCGCCAGCAGCTTGGAACCAGGCAGGGGGGCCTACGAGCAGTACTTC. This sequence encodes CASSLEPGRGAYEQYF.